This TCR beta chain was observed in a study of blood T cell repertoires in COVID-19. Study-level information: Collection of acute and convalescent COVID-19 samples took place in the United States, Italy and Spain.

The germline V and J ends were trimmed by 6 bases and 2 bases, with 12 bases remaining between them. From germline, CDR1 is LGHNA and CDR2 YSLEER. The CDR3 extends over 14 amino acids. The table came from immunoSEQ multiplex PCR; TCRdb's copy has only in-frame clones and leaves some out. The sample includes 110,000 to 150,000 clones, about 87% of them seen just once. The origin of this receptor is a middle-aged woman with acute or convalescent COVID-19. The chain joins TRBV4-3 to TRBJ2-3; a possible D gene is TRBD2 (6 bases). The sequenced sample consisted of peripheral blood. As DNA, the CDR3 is TGCGCCAGCAGTCGGGACTCCGACACAGATACGCAGTATTTT. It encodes CASSRDSDTDTQYF.